Listed below are T cell receptor beta chains from one sample, sequenced in a study of metastatic and nonmetastatic thyroid tumors. Via MiXCR, TCRdb re-called the PCR reads. The data hold 24,000 or so clones, with more than 15% observed a single time. Sequences were obtained from blood. These receptors originate from a male donor with papillary thyroid cancer or a benign thyroid nodule (not recorded which). Some clones in this sample may be carry-over from other donors' samples. Both conserved end residues are trimmed from each CDR3. Fields, in order: V gene, CDR3 protein.

V gene: TRBV5-1; CDR3 protein: ASSFDGSKVY
V gene: TRBV19; CDR3 protein: ASSTWGTGFYSGANVLT
V gene: TRBV11-1; CDR3 protein: ASSLGTGSTGANVLT
V gene: TRBV4-1; CDR3 protein: ASSQVVGGVNSPLH
V gene: TRBV11-2; CDR3 protein: ASSFGSGGAGEQF
V gene: TRBV25-1; CDR3 protein: SGSASPYQETQY
V gene: TRBV6-5; CDR3 protein: ASSFLAEETQY
V gene: TRBV6-1; CDR3 protein: ASRGGEVPGNTIY
V gene: TRBV20-1; CDR3 protein: SAANRGGLSSYNEQF
V gene: TRBV6-5; CDR3 protein: ASSYAMGAVYEQY
V gene: TRBV6-6; CDR3 protein: ASSYPDRGQPQH
V gene: TRBV6-4; CDR3 protein: ASSDFARRRTSGRAFKETQY
V gene: TRBV10-3; CDR3 protein: AITSDRESYEQY
V gene: TRBV27; CDR3 protein: ASTPSTGTDTQY
V gene: TRBV10-3; CDR3 protein: AISCPQNTEAF
V gene: TRBV24-1; CDR3 protein: ATSDPYAGELF
V gene: TRBV24-1; CDR3 protein: ATSGPDVVYGYT
V gene: TRBV6-1; CDR3 protein: ASKRTDLGTSPLH
V gene: TRBV4-1; CDR3 protein: ASSQGTGLPLH
V gene: TRBV6-1; CDR3 protein: ASSGMDGYGYT
V gene: TRBV6-1; CDR3 protein: ASIHRGHVGETQY
V gene: TRBV2; CDR3 protein: ASREPEDYGYT
V gene: TRBV29-1; CDR3 protein: STRETFTGELF
V gene: TRBV11-3; CDR3 protein: ASSFTYNSPLH
V gene: TRBV6-1; CDR3 protein: ASTPGQQLQETQY
V gene: TRBV20-1; CDR3 protein: SAREASSVQETQY
V gene: TRBV11-2; CDR3 protein: ASSLDQRTGELF
V gene: TRBV4-1; CDR3 protein: ASSQIGVFYGYT
V gene: TRBV19; CDR3 protein: ASSEQGQYYGQY
V gene: TRBV9; CDR3 protein: ASSVGSAGGGNEQF